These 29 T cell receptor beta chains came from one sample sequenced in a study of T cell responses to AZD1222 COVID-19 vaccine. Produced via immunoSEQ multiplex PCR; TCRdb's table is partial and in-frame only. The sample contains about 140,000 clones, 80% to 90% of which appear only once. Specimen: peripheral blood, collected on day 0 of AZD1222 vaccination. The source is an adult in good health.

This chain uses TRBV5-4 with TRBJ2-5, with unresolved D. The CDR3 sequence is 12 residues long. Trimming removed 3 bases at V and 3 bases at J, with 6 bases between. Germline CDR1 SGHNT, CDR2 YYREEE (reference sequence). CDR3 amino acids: CASSSVEETQYF. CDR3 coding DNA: TGTGCCAGCAGCTCGGTTGAAGAGACCCAGTACTTC.

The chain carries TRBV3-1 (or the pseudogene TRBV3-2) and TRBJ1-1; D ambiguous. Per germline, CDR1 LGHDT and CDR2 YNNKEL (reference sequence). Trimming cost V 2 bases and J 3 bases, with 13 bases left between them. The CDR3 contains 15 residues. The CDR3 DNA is TGTGCCAGCAGCCAAACTTGGGAGTTGGACACTGAAGCTTTCTTT. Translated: CASSQTWELDTEAFF.

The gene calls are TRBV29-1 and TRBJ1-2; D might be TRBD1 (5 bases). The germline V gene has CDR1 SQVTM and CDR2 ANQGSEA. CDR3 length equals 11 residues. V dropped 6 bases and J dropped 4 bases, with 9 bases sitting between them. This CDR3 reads CSVLDTYGYTF. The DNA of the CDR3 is TGCAGCGTCCTGGACACCTATGGCTACACCTTC.

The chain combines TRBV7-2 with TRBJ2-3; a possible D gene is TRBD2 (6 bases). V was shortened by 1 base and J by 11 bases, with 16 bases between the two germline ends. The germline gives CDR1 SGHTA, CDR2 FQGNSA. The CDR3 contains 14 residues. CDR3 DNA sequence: TGTGCCAGCAGCTTAGGTCGGACCCCCGGGGGGCAGTATTTT. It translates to CASSLGRTPGGQYF.

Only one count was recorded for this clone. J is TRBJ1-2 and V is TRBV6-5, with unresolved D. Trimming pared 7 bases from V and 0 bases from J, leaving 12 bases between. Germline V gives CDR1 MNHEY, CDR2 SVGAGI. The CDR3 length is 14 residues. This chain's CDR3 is CASMRVSSNYGYTF. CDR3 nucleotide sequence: TGTGCCAGCATGAGGGTCAGCTCTAACTATGGCTACACCTTC.

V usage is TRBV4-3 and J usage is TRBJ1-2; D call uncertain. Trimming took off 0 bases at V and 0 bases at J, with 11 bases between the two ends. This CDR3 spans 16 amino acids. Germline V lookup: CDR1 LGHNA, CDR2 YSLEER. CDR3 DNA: TGCGCCAGCAGCCAAGATTTTAGGCAGTCTAACTATGGCTACACCTTC. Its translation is CASSQDFRQSNYGYTF.

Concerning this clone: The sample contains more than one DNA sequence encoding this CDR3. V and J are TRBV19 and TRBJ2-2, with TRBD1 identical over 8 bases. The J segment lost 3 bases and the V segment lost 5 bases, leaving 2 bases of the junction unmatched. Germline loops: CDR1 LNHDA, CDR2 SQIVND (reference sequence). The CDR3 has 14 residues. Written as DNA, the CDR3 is TGTGCCAGTAGTTCACAGGGGGACACCGGGGAGCTGTTTTTT. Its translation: CASSSQGDTGELFF.

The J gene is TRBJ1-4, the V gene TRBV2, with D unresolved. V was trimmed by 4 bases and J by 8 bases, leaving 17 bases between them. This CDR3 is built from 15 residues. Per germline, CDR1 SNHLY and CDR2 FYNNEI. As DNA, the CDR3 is TGTGCCAGCAGTGTGTCGGGTCAGGCAGTCGAAAAACTGTTTTTT. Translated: CASSVSGQAVEKLFF.

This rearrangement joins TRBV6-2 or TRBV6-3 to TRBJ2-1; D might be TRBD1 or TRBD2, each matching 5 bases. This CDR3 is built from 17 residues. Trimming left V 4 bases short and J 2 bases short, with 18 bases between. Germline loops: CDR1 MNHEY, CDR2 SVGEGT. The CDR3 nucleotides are TGTGCCAGCAGTTGGGGAGTTGAGGTGGGGCCCTACAATGAGCAGTTCTTC. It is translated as CASSWGVEVGPYNEQFF.

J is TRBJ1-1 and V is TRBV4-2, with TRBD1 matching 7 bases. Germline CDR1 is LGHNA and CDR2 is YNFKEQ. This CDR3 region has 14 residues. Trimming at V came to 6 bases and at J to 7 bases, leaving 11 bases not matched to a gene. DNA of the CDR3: TGTGCCAGCAGGTTGGGACAGCAAGAATTTGAAGCTTTCTTT. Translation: CASRLGQQEFEAFF.

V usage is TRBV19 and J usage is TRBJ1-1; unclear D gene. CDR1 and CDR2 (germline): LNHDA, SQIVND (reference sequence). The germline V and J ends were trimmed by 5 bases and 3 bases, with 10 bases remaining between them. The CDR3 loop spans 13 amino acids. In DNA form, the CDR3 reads TGTGCCAGTAGTCAGTACCGGGACACTGAAGCTTTCTTT. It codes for CASSQYRDTEAFF.

CDR3 DNA sequence: TGTGCCAGCAGTGAAACGACTCCAGAGCTTGTCGAGCAGTACTTC. Amino acid sequence: CASSETTPELVEQYF. The chain couples TRBV2 to TRBJ2-7; D is ambiguous. Germline V gene lookup returns CDR1 SNHLY and CDR2 FYNNEI. Trimming removed 2 bases from V and 6 bases from J, with 17 bases in between. This CDR3 comprises 15 residues.

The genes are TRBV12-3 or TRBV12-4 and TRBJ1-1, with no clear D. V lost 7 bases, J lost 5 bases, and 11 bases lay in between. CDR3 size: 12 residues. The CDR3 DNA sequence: TGTGCCAGCAACCAATTAAGGACTGAAGCTTTCTTT. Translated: CASNQLRTEAFF.

For the CDR3, the DNA is TGTGCCAGCAGCCGATCCGGGACTAGCGGCAATGAGCAGTTCTTC. This sequence encodes CASSRSGTSGNEQFF. The rearrangement joins TRBV7-3 to TRBJ2-1; TRBD2 aligns across 11 bases. This CDR3 contains 15 residues. In germline, CDR1 is SGHTA, CDR2 FQGTGA. Germline trimming cut 5 bases from V and 6 bases from J; bases unmatched to any gene: 6. Full variable domain (missing parts from reference TRBV7-3 and TRBJ2-1): GAGVSQTPSNKVTEKGKYVELRCDPISGHTALYWYRQSLGQGPEFLIYFQGTGAADDSGLPNDRFFAVRPEGSVSTLKIQRTERGDSAVYLCASSRSGTSGNEQFFGPGTRLTVL.

In DNA form, the CDR3 reads TGTGCCAGCAGCTCTACAGGGGGCTACTCCAGAAACACCATATATTTT. This translates into CASSSTGGYSRNTIYF. The V gene is TRBV11-2, the J gene TRBJ1-3, with 9 bases identical to TRBD1. Losses at the gene ends were 4 bases for V and 5 bases for J; bases not matched to a gene: 9. Looked up from germline, CDR1 is SGHAT and CDR2 is FQNNGV. The length of the CDR3 is 16 residues.

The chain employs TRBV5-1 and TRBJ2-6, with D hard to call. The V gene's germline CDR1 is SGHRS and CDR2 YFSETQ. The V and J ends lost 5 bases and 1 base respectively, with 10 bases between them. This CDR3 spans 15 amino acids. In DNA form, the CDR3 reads TGCGCCAGCAGAGTCGATCCGTCTGGGGCCAACGTCCTGACTTTC. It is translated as CASRVDPSGANVLTF.

The CDR3 bases are TGTGCCAGTAGCTCTAACCGCCCGCCCCAGCATTTT. Its translation: CASSSNRPPQHF. The V call is TRBV19, the J call TRBJ1-5; unclear D gene. Germline CDR1 and CDR2: LNHDA and SQIVND (reference sequence). The CDR3 is made up of 12 amino acids. V gave up 6 bases and J gave up 9 bases, with 12 bases separating them.

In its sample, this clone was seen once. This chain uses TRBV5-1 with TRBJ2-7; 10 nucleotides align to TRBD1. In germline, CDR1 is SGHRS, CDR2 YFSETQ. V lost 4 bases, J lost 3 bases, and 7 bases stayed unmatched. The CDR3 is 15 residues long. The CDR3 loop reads CASSRGTGEVYEQYF. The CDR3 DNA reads TGCGCCAGCAGCCGTGGGACAGGGGAAGTCTACGAGCAGTACTTC.

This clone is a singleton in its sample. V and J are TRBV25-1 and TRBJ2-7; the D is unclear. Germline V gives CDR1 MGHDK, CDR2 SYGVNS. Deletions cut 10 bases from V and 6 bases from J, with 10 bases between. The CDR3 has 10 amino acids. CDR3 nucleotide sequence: TGTGCCACCGAGTCGGGCGAGCAGTACTTC. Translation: CATESGEQYF.

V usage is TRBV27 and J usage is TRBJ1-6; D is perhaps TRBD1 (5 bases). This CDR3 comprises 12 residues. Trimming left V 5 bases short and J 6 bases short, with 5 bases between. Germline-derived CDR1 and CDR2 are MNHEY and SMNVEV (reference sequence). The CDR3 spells CASSRGNSPLHF. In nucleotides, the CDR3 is TGTGCCAGCAGTAGGGGTAATTCACCCCTCCACTTT.

The CDR3 spells CASKPGTGDYEQYF. CDR3 sequence (DNA): TGTGCCAGCAAACCCGGGACAGGGGACTACGAGCAGTACTTC. The chain employs TRBV2 and TRBJ2-7; 10 bases map to TRBD1. CDR1 SNHLY and CDR2 FYNNEI come from the germline V gene. The CDR3 runs to 14 residues. Unmatched junction bases numbered 6, after V lost 7 bases and J lost 3 bases.

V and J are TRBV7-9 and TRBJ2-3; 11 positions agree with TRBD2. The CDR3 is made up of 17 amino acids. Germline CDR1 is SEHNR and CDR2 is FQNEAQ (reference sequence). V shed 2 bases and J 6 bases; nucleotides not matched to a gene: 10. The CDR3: CASSLRKLAGVGDTQYF. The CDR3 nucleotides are TGTGCCAGCAGCTTAAGAAAACTAGCGGGAGTTGGGGATACGCAGTATTTT.

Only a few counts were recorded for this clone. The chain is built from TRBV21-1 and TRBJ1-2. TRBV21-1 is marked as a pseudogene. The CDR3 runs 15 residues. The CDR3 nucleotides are TGTGCCAGCAGCCAAGACCCCGGGCGGGCCTGTGGCTACACCTTC. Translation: CASSQDPGRACGYTF.

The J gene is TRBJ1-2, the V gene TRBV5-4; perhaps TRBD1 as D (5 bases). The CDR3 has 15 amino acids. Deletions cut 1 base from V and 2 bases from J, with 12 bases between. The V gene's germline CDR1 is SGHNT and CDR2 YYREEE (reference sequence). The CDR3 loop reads CASSLLTGVNYGYTF. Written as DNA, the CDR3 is TGTGCCAGCAGCTTGCTTACGGGGGTAAACTATGGCTACACCTTC.

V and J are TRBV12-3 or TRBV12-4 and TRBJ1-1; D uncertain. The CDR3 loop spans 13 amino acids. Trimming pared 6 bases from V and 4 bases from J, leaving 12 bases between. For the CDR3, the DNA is TGTGCCAGCAGCCTCGATTGGGGCACTGAAGCTTTCTTT. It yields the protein CASSLDWGTEAFF.

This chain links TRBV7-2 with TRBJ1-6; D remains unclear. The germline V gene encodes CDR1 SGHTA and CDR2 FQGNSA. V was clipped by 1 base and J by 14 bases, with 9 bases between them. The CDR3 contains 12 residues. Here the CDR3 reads CASSLEEFTLHF. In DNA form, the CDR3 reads TGTGCCAGCAGCTTAGAGGAATTCACCCTCCACTTT.

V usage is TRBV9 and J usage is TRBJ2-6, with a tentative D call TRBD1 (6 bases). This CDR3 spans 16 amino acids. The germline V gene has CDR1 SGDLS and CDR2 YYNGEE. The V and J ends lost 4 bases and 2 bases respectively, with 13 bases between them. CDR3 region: CASSPQYRAGANVLTF. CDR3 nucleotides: TGTGCCAGCAGCCCTCAATACAGGGCTGGGGCCAACGTCCTGACTTTC.

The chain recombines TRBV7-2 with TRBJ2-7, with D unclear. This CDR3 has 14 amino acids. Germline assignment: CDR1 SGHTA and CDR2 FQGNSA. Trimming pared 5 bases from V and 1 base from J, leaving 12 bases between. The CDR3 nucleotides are TGTGCCAGCAGCCCACCCAGCTCATCCTACGAGCAGTACTTC. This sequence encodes CASSPPSSSYEQYF. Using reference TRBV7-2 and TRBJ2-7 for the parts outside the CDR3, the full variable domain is GAGVSQSPSNKVTEKGKDVELRCDPISGHTALYWYRQSLGQGLEFLIYFQGNSAPDKSGLPSDRFSAERTGGSVSTLTIQRTQQEDSAVYLCASSPPSSSYEQYFGPGTRLTVT.

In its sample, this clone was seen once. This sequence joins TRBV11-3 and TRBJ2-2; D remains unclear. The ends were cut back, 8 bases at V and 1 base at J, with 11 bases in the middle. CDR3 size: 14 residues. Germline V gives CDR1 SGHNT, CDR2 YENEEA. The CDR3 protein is CASGLAQNTGELFF. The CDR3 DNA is TGTGCCAGCGGCCTTGCACAGAACACCGGGGAGCTGTTTTTT.